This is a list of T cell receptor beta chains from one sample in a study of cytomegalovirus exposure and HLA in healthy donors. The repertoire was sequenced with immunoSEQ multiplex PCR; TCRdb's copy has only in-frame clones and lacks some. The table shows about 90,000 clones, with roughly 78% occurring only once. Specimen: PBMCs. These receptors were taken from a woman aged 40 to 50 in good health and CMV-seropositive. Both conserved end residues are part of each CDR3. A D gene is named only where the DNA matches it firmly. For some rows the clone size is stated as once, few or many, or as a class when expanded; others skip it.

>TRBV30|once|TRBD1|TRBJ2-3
CAWSVGQGTPDTQYF
TGTGCCTGGAGTGTAGGACAGGGGACCCCAGATACGCAGTATTTT
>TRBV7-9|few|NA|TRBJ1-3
CASSLGREVGNTIYF
TGTGCCAGCAGCTTAGGCAGGGAGGTTGGAAACACCATATATTTT
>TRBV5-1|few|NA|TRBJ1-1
CASSMTGNAGTEAFF
TGCGCCAGCAGCATGACCGGGAATGCGGGCACTGAAGCTTTCTTT
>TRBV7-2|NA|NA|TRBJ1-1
CASSSRLSGTEAFF
TGTGCCAGCAGCTCCCGTCTTTCGGGCACTGAAGCTTTCTTT
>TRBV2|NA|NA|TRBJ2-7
CASSSGPYEQYF
TGTGCCAGCAGTTCCGGTCCGTACGAGCAGTACTTC
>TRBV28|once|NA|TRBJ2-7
CASSRWGVYEQYF
TGTGCCAGCAGCCGGTGGGGGGTCTACGAGCAGTACTTC
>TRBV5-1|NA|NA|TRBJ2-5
CASSLASDYQETQYF
TGCGCCAGCAGCTTGGCCTCGGACTACCAAGAGACCCAGTACTTC
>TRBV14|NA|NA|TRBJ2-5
CASSWGREVPETQYF
TGTGCCAGCAGTTGGGGCAGGGAGGTTCCAGAGACCCAGTACTTC
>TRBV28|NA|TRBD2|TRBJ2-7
CASSSGTSGRLTPYEQYF
TGTGCCAGCAGTTCCGGGACTAGCGGGAGACTCACCCCCTACGAGCAGTACTTC
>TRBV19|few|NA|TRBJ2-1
CASSPTRVNEQFF
TGTGCCAGTAGCCCAACCCGGGTTAATGAGCAGTTCTTC
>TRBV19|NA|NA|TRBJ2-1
CASSNREHYNEQFF
TGTGCCAGTAGTAATCGGGAGCACTACAATGAGCAGTTCTTC
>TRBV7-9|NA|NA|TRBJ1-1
CASSLTAGYTEAFF
TGTGCCAGCAGCTTGACAGCGGGATACACTGAAGCTTTCTTT
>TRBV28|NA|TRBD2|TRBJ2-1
CASSPGTGSGNYNEQFF
TGTGCCAGCAGCCCGGGAACAGGTAGCGGGAATTACAATGAGCAGTTCTTC
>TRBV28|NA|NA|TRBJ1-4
CAVSRGTNEKLFF
TGTGCCGTCAGCAGGGGTACTAATGAAAAACTGTTTTTT
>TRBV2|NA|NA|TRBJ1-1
CASSGGHRALTEAFF
TGTGCCAGCAGTGGAGGTCACAGGGCCCTGACTGAAGCTTTCTTT
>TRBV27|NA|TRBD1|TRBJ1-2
CASSLLTGVPTF
TGTGCCAGCAGTCTTCTGACAGGGGTTCCCACCTTC
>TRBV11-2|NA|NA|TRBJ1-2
CASSLAGIPGGYTF
TGTGCCAGCAGCTTAGCCGGGATACCCGGGGGCTACACCTTC
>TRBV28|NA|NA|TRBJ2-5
CASSTQAGYEETQYF
TGTGCCAGCAGTACCCAAGCAGGGTATGAGGAGACCCAGTACTTC
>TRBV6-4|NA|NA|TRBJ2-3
CASGRTAQDTQYF
TGTGCCAGCGGCAGGACAGCTCAGGATACGCAGTATTTT
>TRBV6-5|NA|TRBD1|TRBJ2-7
CASRPTGGRTYEQYF
TGTGCCAGCAGACCCACAGGGGGCAGGACCTACGAGCAGTACTTC
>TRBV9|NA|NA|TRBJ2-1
CASSPRGRGPNNEQFF
TGTGCCAGCAGCCCTCGTGGCAGGGGACCTAACAATGAGCAGTTCTTC
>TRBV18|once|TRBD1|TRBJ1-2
CASSPGGGSGYGYTF
TGTGCCAGCTCACCCGGAGGGGGCTCGGGCTATGGCTACACCTTC
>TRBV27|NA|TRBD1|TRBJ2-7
CASSRTGGWEQYF
TGTGCCAGCAGCCGTACAGGGGGCTGGGAGCAGTACTTC
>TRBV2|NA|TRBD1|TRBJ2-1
CSRQSTGLYNEQFF
TGTTCTCGACAGTCGACAGGGCTCTACAATGAGCAGTTCTTC
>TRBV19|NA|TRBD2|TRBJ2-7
CASSKGTSGIINNEQYF
TGTGCCAGTAGTAAGGGGACTAGCGGGATAATTAACAACGAGCAGTACTTC
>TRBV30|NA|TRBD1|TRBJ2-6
CAASEGAGGNSGANVLTF
TGTGCCGCCTCTGAGGGGGCAGGGGGCAATTCTGGGGCCAACGTCCTGACTTTC
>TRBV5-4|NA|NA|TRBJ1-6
CASSLDRQASYSPLHF
TGTGCCAGCAGCTTGGACCGGCAGGCCTCTTATTCACCCCTCCACTTT
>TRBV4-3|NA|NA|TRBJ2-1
CASSQDGPLDEQFF
TGCGCCAGCAGCCAAGATGGGCCCTTAGATGAGCAGTTCTTC
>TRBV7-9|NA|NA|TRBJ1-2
CASSPQGIDYGYTF
TGTGCCAGCAGTCCGCAGGGCATAGACTATGGCTACACCTTC
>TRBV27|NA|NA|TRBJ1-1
CASSLLGRSAKTEAFF
TGTGCCAGCAGTTTACTGGGGCGCTCGGCGAAGACTGAAGCTTTCTTT
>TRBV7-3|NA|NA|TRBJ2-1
CASSLNPRYNEQFF
TGTGCCAGCAGCTTAAACCCCAGGTATAATGAGCAGTTCTTC